This T cell receptor (beta chain) was captured in a study of T cell responses to AZD1222 COVID-19 vaccine. Germline CDR1 and CDR2: LNHDA and SQIVND (reference sequence). Trimming removed 1 base at V and 0 bases at J, with 9 bases between. The CDR3 is 15 amino acids. The table came from immunoSEQ multiplex PCR; TCRdb's copy has only in-frame clones and leaves some out. The table includes 100,000 to 120,000 clones, around nine tenths detected once. The material was peripheral blood, obtained on day 0 of AZD1222 vaccination. The rearrangement joins TRBV19 to TRBJ1-1, with TRBD1 as a possible D gene (5 bases). The clonotype was recovered from an adult in good health. As DNA, the CDR3 is TGTGCCAGTAGTATAGGGGGGTTTCTGAACACTGAAGCTTTCTTT. Its protein product is CASSIGGFLNTEAFF.